The 31 T cell receptor beta chains presented below share a single source sample, sequenced in a study of regulatory T cells in long-lasting Graves disease. Through Arm-PCR of CDR3 regions and iRepertoire HTBI primers, TCR beta libraries were built. One entry per CDR3 protein, called by TCRdb with MiXCR from the multiplex PCR reads. The profile shows about 450,000 distinct CDR3 sequences, roughly 15% of them singletons. Time point in this sample: newly diagnosed GD, antithyroid drugs for less than 3 months. RNA isolated from PBMCs was used to make the TCR library. This sample was shared with a second study, whose subject was T cells in Graves' hyperthyroidism and ophthalmopathy.

The sample consisted of peripheral blood mononuclear cells (PBMCs), taken at new diagnosis, from a patient treated with antithyroid drugs. Receptors originate from a woman aged 50 to 65 with Graves disease.

In its sample, this clonotype was seen many times. The chain uses TRBV10-3 and TRBJ2-7; a possible D gene is TRBD2 (6 bases). Germline loops: CDR1 ENHRY, CDR2 SYGVKD. The CDR3 extends over 14 amino acids. V was clipped by 4 bases and J by 3 bases, with 13 bases between them. The CDR3 loop is CAISGQGGHYEQYF. CDR3 DNA: TGTGCCATCAGTGGGCAGGGAGGCCACTACGAGCAGTACTTC.

In its sample, this clonotype was seen many times. This chain joins TRBV10-3 and TRBJ2-3; 10 bases are a match to TRBD1. The CDR3 consists of 14 residues. In germline, CDR1 is ENHRY, CDR2 SYGVKD. V was pared by 7 bases and J by 5 bases, with 6 bases of the junction left unmatched. This chain's CDR3 is CAITPGQGVDTQYF. CDR3 sequence (DNA): TGTGCCATCACTCCCGGACAGGGGGTAGATACGCAGTATTTT.

This clonotype was counted at least ten times. The rearrangement joins TRBV5-1 to TRBJ2-1; D is possibly TRBD2 (6 bases). The CDR3 covers 16 residues. The germline V gene has CDR1 SGHRS and CDR2 YFSETQ. Deletions cut 4 bases from V and 0 bases from J, with 14 bases between. The CDR3 here is CASSPGEALSYNEQFF. The CDR3 DNA is TGCGCCAGCAGCCCCGGGGAGGCCCTCTCCTACAATGAGCAGTTCTTC.

In this sample, this clonotype turned up a few times. The V gene is TRBV19, the J gene TRBJ2-1; D call uncertain. Germline values: CDR1 LNHDA, CDR2 SQIVND (reference sequence). Trimming removed 2 bases from V and 3 bases from J, with 11 bases in between. The CDR3 spans 15 residues. The CDR3, as DNA: TGTGCCAGTAGTATATCGGGCTCTCACTACAATGAGCAGTTCTTC. Translating gives CASSISGSHYNEQFF.

This clonotype was counted ten times or more. The J gene is TRBJ2-7, the V gene TRBV4-1, with 9 bases fitting TRBD1. Unmatched junction bases numbered 9, after V lost 3 bases and J lost 6 bases. The germline gives CDR1 MGHRA, CDR2 YSYEKL. The CDR3 has 15 amino acids. DNA of the CDR3: TGCGCCAGCAGCCAGCCGGGACAGGGACTGAGCGAGCAGTACTTC. It encodes CASSQPGQGLSEQYF.

The chain is built from TRBV6-1 and TRBJ2-4; D is possibly TRBD1 (6 bases). In germline, CDR1 is MNHNS, CDR2 SASEGT. Trimming cost V 6 bases and J 0 bases, with 9 bases left between them. CDR3 length equals 14 residues. The CDR3 nucleotides read TGTGCCAGCAGCACGGGACAAGCCAAAAACATTCAGTACTTC. As protein: CASSTGQAKNIQYF.

The CDR3 loop reads CASSARDVAGNEQFF. The CDR3 DNA reads as TGTGCCAGCAGCGCTCGGGATGTAGCGGGCAATGAGCAGTTCTTC. The chain combines TRBV9 with TRBJ2-1; 7 positions match TRBD2. CDR1 and CDR2 (germline): SGDLS, YYNGEE. Unmatched junction bases numbered 9, after V lost 3 bases and J lost 6 bases. The CDR3 sequence is 15 residues long.

This clonotype was seen a handful of times. The chain couples TRBV10-3 to TRBJ2-5; D may be TRBD2 (6 bases). CDR3 length equals 15 residues. Per germline, CDR1 ENHRY and CDR2 SYGVKD. V was shortened by 6 bases and J by 2 bases, with 16 bases between the two germline ends. CDR3 nucleotide sequence: TGTGCCATCAGCCGGACAAGGGAGGCTCAAGAGACCCAGTACTTC. Protein product: CAISRTREAQETQYF.

A word on this clonotype: This may come from a read error, since a much larger clone is one base off. This chain connects TRBV12-3 or TRBV12-4 to TRBJ1-2, with D maybe TRBD1 (6 bases). The CDR3 consists of 15 residues. As DNA, the CDR3 is TGTGCCAGCGACCCCGGGGGGGCGACTAACTGTGGCTACACCTTC. The encoded protein is CASDPGGATNCGYTF.

This clonotype was recorded at least ten times. The rearrangement links TRBV27 to TRBJ1-1; D perhaps matches TRBD1 (6 bases). The germline gives CDR1 MNHEY, CDR2 SMNVEV (reference sequence). Deletions cut 4 bases from V and 5 bases from J, with 14 bases between. The CDR3 consists of 14 residues. CDR3 sequence: CASSWGGAGTEAFF. The CDR3 nucleotides are TGTGCCAGCAGTTGGGGGGGCGCGGGGACTGAAGCTTTCTTT.

In this sample, this clonotype turned up a few times. The V and J genes are TRBV3-1 and TRBJ2-7; perhaps TRBD1 as D (6 bases). V was clipped by 3 bases and J by 6 bases, with 9 bases between them. The CDR3 runs 12 residues. Germline assignment: CDR1 LGHDT and CDR2 YNNKEL (reference sequence). CDR3 region: CASSQTGSEQYF. CDR3 DNA: TGTGCCAGCAGCCAGACAGGATCCGAGCAGTACTTC.

The rearrangement links TRBV29-1 to TRBJ2-1; D is possibly TRBD1 or TRBD2 (5 bases each). V was trimmed by 4 bases and J by 5 bases, leaving 12 bases between them. From germline, CDR1 is SQVTM and CDR2 ANQGSEA. The CDR3 is made up of 13 amino acids. CDR3: CSVARDLNNEQFF. As DNA, the CDR3 is TGCAGCGTTGCCAGGGACCTGAACAATGAGCAGTTCTTC.

This clonotype was counted ten times or more. The CDR3 region has the DNA TGTGCCAGCAGCTTAATTAAAGGAACACGTCTCGGCTACACCTTC. Its protein product is CASSLIKGTRLGYTF. The rearrangement links TRBV7-8 to TRBJ1-2; D gene unclear. V was cut by 2 bases and J by 8 bases, with 18 bases left in between. Germline values: CDR1 SGHVS, CDR2 FQNEAQ. The CDR3 contains 15 residues.

There are many counts of this clonotype. This sequence joins TRBV2 and TRBJ2-7; TRBD2 matches at 14 bases. With 8 bases clipped from V and 6 bases from J, the junction kept 9 bases outside the gene matches. The germline V gene has CDR1 SNHLY and CDR2 FYNNEI. This CDR3 region has 15 residues. CDR3 sequence: CASHPSTSGRGEQYF. As DNA, the CDR3 is TGTGCCAGCCACCCTTCGACTAGCGGGAGGGGCGAGCAGTACTTC.

This clonotype showed up just a few times. The gene calls are TRBV20-1 and TRBJ2-7; 8 bases align to TRBD1. The CDR3 sequence is 13 residues long. Trimming removed 3 bases from V and 3 bases from J; junction bases left unmatched: 4. Germline V gene data show CDR1 as DFQATT and CDR2 as SNEGSKA (reference sequence). The CDR3 protein is CSASGQGNYEQYF. In nucleotides, the CDR3 is TGCAGTGCTAGCGGACAGGGAAACTACGAGCAGTACTTC.

There are many counts of this clonotype. The V and J genes are TRBV4-1 and TRBJ1-2, with D unresolved. Trimming removed 1 base from V and 0 bases from J, with 6 bases in between. Germline CDR1 and CDR2: MGHRA and YSYEKL. The CDR3 extends over 14 amino acids. The CDR3: CASSQGLANYGYTF. The DNA of the CDR3 is TGCGCCAGCAGCCAAGGTCTAGCTAACTATGGCTACACCTTC.

This clonotype was seen ten or more times. This sequence joins TRBV10-3 and TRBJ2-3, with 8 nucleotides matching TRBD1. This CDR3 spans 19 amino acids. The V segment lost 0 bases and the J segment 5 bases; nucleotides outside the gene matches: 16. Germline CDR1 is ENHRY and CDR2 is SYGVKD. The CDR3 DNA reads TGTGCCATCAGTGAGTCGACAGGTGTCCCAGGGGGCGCGGGAGATACGCAGTATTTT. It is translated as CAISESTGVPGGAGDTQYF.

In this sample, this clonotype turned up many times. The chain employs TRBV2 and TRBJ1-4, with D tentatively TRBD1 (5 bases). Germline assignment: CDR1 SNHLY and CDR2 FYNNEI. V shed 3 bases and J shed 0 bases, with 11 bases lying between them. The CDR3 totals 16 residues. The CDR3, as DNA: TGTGCCAGCAGTGATGTGACAGTTACAACTAATGAAAAACTGTTTTTT. It specifies CASSDVTVTTNEKLFF.

This clonotype was observed at least ten times. The chain joins TRBV20-1 to TRBJ2-7; 9 bases match TRBD2. This CDR3 region has 14 residues. CDR1 DFQATT and CDR2 SNEGSKA come from the germline V gene (reference sequence). J was trimmed by 4 bases and V by 3 bases; bases with no gene match: 7. CDR3 sequence (DNA): TGCAGTGCTAGTGGTAGCGGGAGTACTTACGAGCAGTACTTC. This gives the protein CSASGSGSTYEQYF.

This chain joins TRBV18 and TRBJ2-2; TRBD1 aligns across 9 bases. Germline V gene lookup returns CDR1 KGHSH and CDR2 LQKENI. The V segment lost 3 bases and the J segment 5 bases; nucleotides outside the gene matches: 7. This CDR3 has 16 amino acids. CDR3 in amino acids: CASSPPGQGHTGELFF. The CDR3 DNA reads TGTGCCAGCTCACCGCCGGGACAGGGACATACCGGGGAGCTGTTTTTT.

This clonotype was recorded at least ten times. V and J are TRBV12-3 or TRBV12-4 and TRBJ1-5, with a tentative D call TRBD1 (6 bases). V was clipped by 5 bases and J by 12 bases, with 20 bases between them. The CDR3 spans 14 residues. The CDR3: CASSHPGQRSNQHF. The CDR3 DNA reads TGTGCCAGCAGTCATCCGGGACAAAGGAGCAACCAGCATTTT.

This clonotype was observed at least ten times. The V and J genes are TRBV10-3 and TRBJ1-2; D gene uncertain. This CDR3 is 14 amino acids long. Germline CDR1 ENHRY, CDR2 SYGVKD. Trimming took 3 bases from V and 0 from J, leaving 8 bases between them. The CDR3 reads CAISDEATNYGYTF. In nucleotides, the CDR3 is TGTGCCATCAGTGATGAGGCAACTAACTATGGCTACACCTTC.

This clonotype was detected a few times. The rearrangement uses TRBV5-1 and TRBJ2-1; 10 bases are a match to TRBD2. V was clipped by 5 bases and J by 0 bases; unmatched bases: 17. There are 20 residues in the CDR3. The V gene's germline CDR1 is SGHRS and CDR2 YFSETQ. This CDR3 reads CASSFPGSLAGPSSYNEQFF. The CDR3 DNA is TGCGCCAGCAGTTTCCCGGGGTCACTAGCGGGACCCAGCTCCTACAATGAGCAGTTCTTC.

Points on this clonotype: A much larger clone differs by one base, so this may be a read error. The V and J genes are TRBV10-3 and TRBJ2-5; 7 nucleotides match TRBD2. Trimming removed 6 bases from V and 5 bases from J; junction bases left unmatched: 6. CDR3 size: 13 residues. Germline V gene data show CDR1 as ENHRY and CDR2 as SYGVKD. In nucleotides, the CDR3 is TGTGCCATCAGCAGACTAGCTGATGAGACCCAGTACTTC. Translated: CAISRLADETQYF.

This clonotype was observed many times. The V gene is TRBV27, the J gene TRBJ2-7; 12 nucleotides match TRBD1. Trimming cost V 4 bases and J 7 bases; bases outside gene matches: 5. The germline V gene has CDR1 MNHEY and CDR2 SMNVEV (reference sequence). The CDR3 covers 14 residues. CDR3 nucleotides: TGTGCCAGCAGTTCCGGGACAGGGGGCAAAGAGCAGTACTTC. Translating it yields CASSSGTGGKEQYF.

V gene TRBV3-1 combines with J gene TRBJ1-5; D unclear. Germline V gives CDR1 LGHDT, CDR2 YNNKEL (reference sequence). V lost 0 bases to trimming and J lost 0 bases, with 6 bases between them. CDR3 length: 15 amino acids. CDR3 sequence: CASSQDSISNQPQHF. In DNA, the CDR3 is TGTGCCAGCAGCCAAGATTCTATTAGCAATCAGCCCCAGCATTTT. The complete variable domain, with remaining parts taken from reference TRBV3-1 and TRBJ1-5, reads DTAVSQTPKYLVTQMGNDKSIKCEQNLGHDTMYWYKQDSKKFLKIMFSYNNKELIINETVPNRFSPKSPDKAHLNLHINSLELGDSAVYFCASSQDSISNQPQHFGDGTRLSIL.

This chain connects TRBV24-1 to TRBJ2-2, with D maybe TRBD1 (6 bases). Trimming shortened V by 3 bases and J by 5 bases, and 12 bases separated the two germline ends. The germline V gene encodes CDR1 KGHDR and CDR2 SFDVKD. This CDR3 contains 15 residues. The CDR3 DNA reads TGTGCCACCAGTGATAGAAGGGGGTGGACCGGGGAGCTGTTTTTT. It translates to CATSDRRGWTGELFF.

There are many counts of this clonotype. The chain links TRBV2 to TRBJ2-5; D possibly uses TRBD1 or TRBD2 (6 bases each). V gave up 3 bases and J gave up 4 bases, with 15 bases separating them. The CDR3 covers 15 residues. Germline-derived CDR1 and CDR2 are SNHLY and FYNNEI. CDR3 in DNA: TGTGCCAGCAGTGACAGGGGCCTCGGGGGAGAGACCCAGTACTTC. It encodes CASSDRGLGGETQYF.

V and J are TRBV20-1 and TRBJ2-1; D call uncertain. CDR1 is DFQATT and CDR2 is SNEGSKA in the germline V gene (reference sequence). This CDR3 has 14 amino acids. With 6 bases removed from V and 10 bases from J, the gap between germline ends came to 22 bases. The CDR3 sequence is CSAPTPRRSYEQFF. The CDR3 DNA reads as TGCAGTGCACCCACGCCTAGGCGCTCCTACGAGCAGTTCTTC.

This clonotype was counted a few times. V and J are TRBV9 and TRBJ1-2, with 12 bases that match TRBD1. The V gene's germline CDR1 is SGDLS and CDR2 YYNGEE. The CDR3 length is 15 residues. The V and J ends lost 3 bases and 2 bases, in that order; junction bases with no gene match: 2. In DNA form, the CDR3 reads TGTGCCAGCAGCGAGGGGACAGGGGGCAACTATGGCTACACCTTC. It codes for CASSEGTGGNYGYTF. Full variable domain (missing parts from reference TRBV9 and TRBJ1-2): DSGVTQTPKHLITATGQRVTLRCSPRSGDLSVYWYQQSLDQGLQFLIQYYNGEERAKGNILERFSAQQFPDLHSELNLSSLELGDSALYFCASSEGTGGNYGYTFGSGTRLTVV.

With respect to this clonotype: A much larger clone sits a single nucleotide away, making a read error possible. The gene calls are TRBV20-1 and TRBJ2-4; 8 nucleotides match TRBD2. Germline V gene sequence: CDR1 DFQATT, CDR2 SNEGSKA (reference sequence). This CDR3 comprises 17 residues. V lost 3 bases to trimming and J lost 13 bases; unmatched junction nucleotides: 23. CDR3 sequence (DNA): TGCAGTGCTAGTCCCCTAGCGGGCGTGAGCTCCTACAATGAGCAGTACTTC. Protein sequence: CSASPLAGVSSYNEQYF.